Listed here are 17 T cell receptor beta chains from one sample, sequenced in a study of long-term antiretroviral therapy in people with HIV. It was version v3.0 of the immunoSEQ assay that was run at survey level. This table comes from immunoSEQ multiplex PCR, and its TCRdb copy is limited to in-frame clones, with some not included. The repertoire holds over 25,000 clones, with about 86% as singletons. Sample: unsorted PBMCs, taken 0.8 years after starting antiretroviral therapy. The receptors here all came from a young woman with HIV.

This rearrangement joins TRBV5-5 to TRBJ2-6; D unresolved. This CDR3 has 14 amino acids. Germline CDR1 SGHKS, CDR2 YYEKEE (reference sequence). V gave up 1 base and J gave up 0 bases, with 2 bases separating them. DNA for the CDR3: TGTGCCAGCAGCTTGTACTCTGGGGCCAACGTCCTGACTTTC. Protein: CASSLYSGANVLTF.

This clone came up once. The CDR3 sequence is CASSRILGTDTQYF. As DNA, the CDR3 is TGTGCCAGCAGCCGTATTCTAGGAACAGATACGCAGTATTTT. The chain uses TRBV5-4 and TRBJ2-3; D uncertain. The germline V gene encodes CDR1 SGHNT and CDR2 YYREEE (reference sequence). The CDR3 consists of 14 residues. With 4 bases removed from V and 3 bases from J, the gap between germline ends came to 12 bases.

The chain recombines TRBV2 with TRBJ1-1; TRBD1 matches 7 bases. The CDR3 is 14 residues long. The V gene end was trimmed by 6 bases and the J gene end by 7 bases; junction bases not matched to a gene: 11. Germline V CDR1 and CDR2: SNHLY, FYNNEI. The CDR3 reads CASSVMTGRGEAFF. Written as DNA, the CDR3 is TGTGCCAGCAGCGTTATGACAGGGCGGGGTGAAGCTTTCTTT.

This clone was seen a single time. The gene calls are TRBV10-1 and TRBJ1-1; D uncertain. The CDR3 sequence is 9 residues long. Looked up from germline, CDR1 is WNHNN and CDR2 is SYGVQD (reference sequence). With 10 bases removed from V and 2 bases from J, the gap between germline ends came to 2 bases. The CDR3 is CATNTEAFF. The DNA of the CDR3 is TGCGCCACCAACACTGAAGCTTTCTTT.

The CDR3 region is CASSVEGSLNQPQHF. In DNA, the CDR3 is TGTGCCAGCAGCGTAGAGGGATCCCTCAATCAGCCCCAGCATTTT. The chain joins TRBV9 to TRBJ1-5, with D unclear. The germline V gene has CDR1 SGDLS and CDR2 YYNGEE. The V and J ends lost 0 bases and 3 bases respectively, with 10 bases between them. There are 15 residues in the CDR3.

A few counts support this clone. The rearrangement links TRBV9 to TRBJ2-5; D is possibly TRBD1 (6 bases). The CDR3 consists of 15 residues. Deletions cut 0 bases from V and 5 bases from J, with 14 bases between. The germline V gene has CDR1 SGDLS and CDR2 YYNGEE. The CDR3, as DNA: TGTGCCAGCAGCGTAGAAGGCAGGGGAGTTGAGACCCAGTACTTC. Protein product: CASSVEGRGVETQYF.

Only one count was recorded for this clone. The V gene is TRBV11-3, the J gene TRBJ2-1; 9 bases match TRBD2. This CDR3 region has 14 residues. Germline V gives CDR1 SGHNT, CDR2 YENEEA. The V and J ends lost 5 bases and 3 bases, in that order; junction bases with no gene match: 2. The CDR3 bases are TGTGCCAGCAGCGGAGCGGGGGGCTACAATGAGCAGTTCTTC. This sequence encodes CASSGAGGYNEQFF.

This chain joins TRBV4-1 and TRBJ1-1; D is perhaps TRBD1 (5 bases). The CDR3 spans 15 residues. The V end was cut by 4 bases, the J end by 6 bases, with 18 bases between. The germline V gene has CDR1 MGHRA and CDR2 YSYEKL. CDR3 sequence: CASSPPFTQESEAFF. CDR3 sequence (DNA): TGCGCCAGCAGCCCACCTTTTACACAGGAATCTGAAGCTTTCTTT.

The CDR3 region is CAWQTGDGNTIYF. CDR3 nucleotides: TGTGCCTGGCAGACAGGGGACGGAAACACCATATATTTT. The rearrangement uses TRBV30 and TRBJ1-3; 8 nucleotides line up with TRBD1. CDR3 length equals 13 residues. Germline CDR1 GTSNPN, CDR2 SVGIG (reference sequence). With 5 bases clipped from V and 4 bases from J, the junction kept 4 bases outside the gene matches. The variable domain in full, with the rest retrieved from reference TRBV30 and TRBJ1-3, is SQTIHQWPATLVQPVGSPLSLECTVEGTSNPNLYWYRQAAGRGLQLLFYSVGIGQISSEVPQNLSASRPQDRQFILSSKKLLLSDSGFYLCAWQTGDGNTIYFGEGSWLTVV.

The chain links TRBV28 to TRBJ1-5; D is ambiguous. V dropped 6 bases and J dropped 4 bases, with 7 bases sitting between them. This CDR3 spans 12 amino acids. Germline CDR1 and CDR2: MDHEN and SYDVKM. CDR3 nucleotide sequence: TGTGCCAGCAGCCTAATAAATCAGCCCCAGCATTTT. The encoded protein is CASSLINQPQHF.

J is TRBJ2-2 and V is TRBV7-8; TRBD1 aligns across 10 bases. This CDR3 has 18 residues. V lost 4 bases to trimming and J lost 9 bases; unmatched junction nucleotides: 17. CDR1 SGHVS and CDR2 FQNEAQ come from the germline V gene. The CDR3 DNA reads as TGTGCCAGCAGCTCCGCCAGAAACCGGGACAGGGGCGAATGGGAGCTGTTTTTT. Translation gives CASSSARNRDRGEWELFF.

This chain connects TRBV7-3 to TRBJ2-7; a weak D match, TRBD2 (6 bases). This CDR3 is 13 amino acids long. V was pared by 2 bases and J by 6 bases, with 11 bases between. Germline values: CDR1 SGHTA, CDR2 FQGTGA. The CDR3 sequence: CASSLEPEGEQYF. As DNA, the CDR3 is TGTGCCAGCAGCTTAGAACCGGAGGGCGAGCAGTACTTC.

DNA of the CDR3: TGTGCCAGCAGCTTAGGGCTGTGGGGCCCCTCAGCAACTAATGAAAAACTGTTTTTT. It codes for CASSLGLWGPSATNEKLFF. The rearrangement uses TRBV7-8 and TRBJ1-4; D possibly corresponds to TRBD1 (5 bases). The germline V and J ends were trimmed by 1 base and 0 bases, with 18 bases remaining between them. The germline V gene has CDR1 SGHVS and CDR2 FQNEAQ. The CDR3 is 19 amino acids.

The V and J genes are TRBV6-5 and TRBJ2-1, with TRBD2 as a possible D gene (6 bases). CDR1 is MNHEY, CDR2 SVGAGI, per germline. V was clipped by 8 bases and J by 8 bases, with 13 bases between them. The CDR3 contains 12 residues. CDR3: CASGRTYHEQFF. The CDR3 DNA is TGTGCCAGCGGGAGGACATATCATGAGCAGTTCTTC.

CDR3 region: CASSQPTTGSFWDEQFF. The CDR3 nucleotides read TGTGCCAGCAGCCAACCTACGACAGGATCTTTTTGGGATGAGCAGTTCTTC. V gene TRBV4-2 combines with J gene TRBJ2-1; weak D call: TRBD1 (6 bases). The V and J ends lost 2 bases and 8 bases respectively, with 22 bases between them. This CDR3 has 17 amino acids. Germline CDR1 LGHNA, CDR2 YNFKEQ.

The chain joins TRBV18 to TRBJ1-1; D is unresolved. Germline V gene lookup returns CDR1 KGHSH and CDR2 LQKENI. The CDR3 sequence is 16 residues long. Deletions cut 4 bases from V and 0 bases from J, with 15 bases between. The DNA of the CDR3 is TGTGCCAGCTCACGAGGGAGGGTCGATATGAACACTGAAGCTTTCTTT. The encoded protein is CASSRGRVDMNTEAFF.

The chain recombines TRBV6-1 with TRBJ2-7; D not certain. Trimming stripped 7 bases from V and 9 bases from J, with 25 bases between. In germline, CDR1 is MNHNS, CDR2 SASEGT. The CDR3 is 15 amino acids. The CDR3 protein is CASTVAIGSGYPQYV. The DNA of the CDR3 is TGTGCCAGCACGGTCGCGATAGGCTCCGGATATCCGCAGTACGTC.